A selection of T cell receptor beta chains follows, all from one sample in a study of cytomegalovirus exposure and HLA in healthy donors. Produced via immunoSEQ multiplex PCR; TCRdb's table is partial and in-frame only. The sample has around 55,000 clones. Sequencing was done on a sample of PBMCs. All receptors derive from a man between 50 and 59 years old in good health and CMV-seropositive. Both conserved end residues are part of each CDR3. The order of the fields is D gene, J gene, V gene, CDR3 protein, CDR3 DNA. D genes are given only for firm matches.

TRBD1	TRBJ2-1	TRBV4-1	CASSHGQGPYNEQFF	TGCGCCAGCAGCCATGGACAGGGGCCCTACAATGAGCAGTTCTTC
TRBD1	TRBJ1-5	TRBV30	CAWSWGQGQPQHF	TGTGCCTGGAGTTGGGGACAGGGCCAGCCCCAGCATTTT
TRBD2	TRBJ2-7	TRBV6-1	CASSEALGGGTGSYEQYF	TGTGCCAGCAGTGAAGCTCTCGGGGGGGGGACGGGTTCCTACGAGCAGTACTTC
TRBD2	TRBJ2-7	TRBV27	CASSLSRPGLAGENEQYF	TGTGCCAGCAGTTTATCCCGCCCGGGACTAGCGGGAGAGAATGAGCAGTACTTC
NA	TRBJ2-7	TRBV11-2	CASSTRQGGYEQYF	TGTGCCAGCAGCACACGACAGGGAGGCTACGAGCAGTACTTC
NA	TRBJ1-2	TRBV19	CASSNGQYGYTF	TGTGCCAGTAGTAATGGACAATATGGCTACACCTTC
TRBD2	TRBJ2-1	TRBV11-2	CASSRGLAGGRNEQFF	TGTGCCAGCAGCAGGGGACTAGCGGGAGGGAGGAATGAGCAGTTCTTC
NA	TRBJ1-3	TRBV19	CASSIQAISGNTIYF	TGTGCCAGTAGTATACAGGCGATCTCTGGAAACACCATATATTTT
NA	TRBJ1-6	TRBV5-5	CASSSPGDNSPLHF	TGTGCCAGCAGCTCACCAGGCGATAATTCACCCCTCCACTTT
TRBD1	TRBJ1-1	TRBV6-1	CASSEPRQGLNTEAFF	TGTGCCAGCAGTGAGCCCCGACAGGGGTTGAACACTGAAGCTTTCTTT
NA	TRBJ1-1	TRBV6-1	CASRMIKTGTEAFF	TGTGCCAGCAGGATGATTAAAACGGGGACTGAAGCTTTCTTT
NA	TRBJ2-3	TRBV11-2	CASSPAGRPTDTQYF	TGTGCCAGCAGCCCCGCGGGGAGACCCACAGATACGCAGTATTTT
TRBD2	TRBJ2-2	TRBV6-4	CASSPGLANTGELFF	TGTGCCAGCAGTCCCGGACTAGCTAACACCGGGGAGCTGTTTTTT
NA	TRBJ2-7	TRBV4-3	CASSQDGVGTGNDYEQYF	TGCGCCAGCAGCCAAGATGGGGTAGGCACAGGGAATGACTACGAGCAGTACTTC
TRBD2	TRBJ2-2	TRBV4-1	CASSQPYSGENTGELFF	TGCGCCAGCAGCCAACCTTATAGCGGGGAGAACACCGGGGAGCTGTTTTTT
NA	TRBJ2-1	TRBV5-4	CASSLDATGRGEQFF	TGTGCCAGCAGCCTTGATGCTACAGGTAGGGGTGAGCAGTTCTTC
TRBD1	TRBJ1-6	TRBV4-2	CASSPAGGSPLHF	TGTGCCAGCAGCCCGGCAGGGGGATCACCCCTCCACTTT
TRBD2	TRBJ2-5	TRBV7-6	CASSPTSGGAKATQYF	TGTGCCAGCAGCCCTACTAGCGGGGGGGCCAAGGCAACCCAGTACTTC
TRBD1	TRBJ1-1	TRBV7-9	CASSARTGGERAFF	TGTGCCAGCAGCGCACGGACAGGGGGCGAAAGGGCTTTCTTT
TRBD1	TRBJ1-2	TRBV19	CASSVGQGGYGYTF	TGTGCCAGTAGTGTGGGACAGGGTGGCTATGGCTACACCTTC